This T cell receptor beta chain derives from a study of shared clonotypes between healthy human individuals (TCRdb year 2020). At the level of the whole study: A few men and a couple of women, aged 18 to 49 years, made up the cohort. Per donor, three plates each were used for CD4 naive and CD4 memory, two for CD8 naive, and one for CD8 memory. To estimate repertoire size and how much clonotype sharing occurs between individuals, the study deeply sequenced the blood TCR repertoires of about five healthy adults. Libraries were prepared and TCR repertoires were sequenced by different laboratories using diverse techniques, in order to increase sequencing depth and limit assay-specific biases. Each donor's leukapheresis produced roughly between roughly 0.85 and 10 billion PBMCs. Results the study describes overall, beyond this receptor: Sampling was restricted to blood, and TCR repertoires in tissue are likely to differ from TCR repertoires in blood. Based on pairwise subsampling, the degree of clonotype sharing among donors was expected to be affected by sequencing depth. Because the study included a small number of donors, the genetic and exposure-history diversity represented was limited. Rarefaction of sorted-subset datasets indicated incomplete sequencing despite the large sequencing depth. Naive subsets generally had larger estimated clonotype richness than memory subsets did. Across a handful of donors, about 4.5% of naive CD4, approximately 3.6% of naive CD8, under 2.5% of memory CD4, and 0.4% of memory CD8 clonotypes were shared. Higher generation probabilities were observed for clonotypes shared by all four sorted-subset donors than for non-shared clonotypes.

Compared with germline, V lacks 5 bases and J lacks 7 bases; bases without a gene match: 13. The CDR1 and CDR2 encoded by the germline V gene are SGHDN and FVKESK. Including the terminal cysteine and phenylalanine, the CDR3 comprises 15 residues. Only the CDR3 region is kept as DNA, spanning 45 bases read in frame from base 1. TCR CDR3 regions were amplified from genomic DNA by multiplex PCR using the deep immunoSEQ assay. Extracted genomic DNA from each cell subset was distributed evenly across all wells of several immunoSEQ 96-well plates, and each plate was treated as a replicate. Each replicate PCR for sorted subsets received 200 ng genomic DNA, equal to 30,000 or so T cell genomes. The purified libraries were quantified using a Qubit 3.0 fluorometer, sized with a Bioanalyzer 2100, and then quantified again using the KAPA Library Quantification kit. Every immunoSEQ 96-well plate was sequenced on a separate single-read 150-cycle Illumina NextSeq 550 flow cell. The published analysis was carried out like this. Because the immunoSEQ output included only junctional sequences and no quality scores, the filtering could not be the same as the filtering used for full-length reads. Sequences were annotated with PyIR, a Python wrapper for IgBLAST v1.9, using IMGT germline references to assign V/J genes and CDR3. Reads were removed for weak V/J assignments (E-value above 1e-6), missing CDR3, stop codons, out-of-frame junctions, or ambiguous translated residues. V3J clonotypes were defined as sequences sharing an identical inferred V gene, J gene, and CDR3 amino acid sequence. Percentage overlap between repertoires was calculated by dividing the number of shared unique clonotypes by the size of the smaller repertoire. Three approaches were used to assess repertoire richness: RTK rarefaction, the Chao1 estimator, and Recon v2.1 estimates of unobserved clonotypes. Generation probabilities were computed with OLGA for all TCRbeta clonotypes obtained by the gDNA method from several donors. Not all clones reach the TCRdb copy of this immuneACCESS table, which keeps in-frame sequences only. Checked studies attribute under half of the gap to unresolved V genes and leave the rest unexplained. V and J calls and clone size are those listed in that table; D and trimming were worked out from the DNA. The sample records under 2.5 million clones, about 90% of which are singletons. The ten biggest clones cover 0.37% of the sample.

This clone was found a few times. Its specific antigen is unknown. Base qualities are not at hand, and no much larger clone is one base apart. The donors were healthy, HIV-negative adults who had no recently reported acute infections or vaccinations. Every donor was a Caucasian adult living in Nashville, Tennessee, USA. CD4+ T cells were enriched by magnetic negative selection; naive cells were then positively selected on CD45RA, and the negative fraction formed the memory subset. After blood collection by leukapheresis, PBMCs were isolated using Ficoll-Histopaque density gradient centrifugation and then cryopreserved in the vapor phase of liquid nitrogen. Purity and quantity of every magnetically sorted T cell population were checked by analytical flow cytometry. Genomic DNA was isolated from every sorted fraction and measured by UV absorbance on a Nanodrop 2000c.

The chain is assembled from TRBV14 and TRBJ1-2; 7 middle bases align to TRBD1. Input material: naive CD4+ T cells from PBMCs. The cell subset or site tag for this specimen amounts to: CD45RA+ positively selected. This clonotype was obtained from a man younger than 30 in good health. Some clones in this sample may be carry-over from other donors' samples. The CDR3 protein: CASSRTLQGGLGYTF. The sequence in DNA is TGTGCCAGCAGCAGAACTCTGCAGGGGGGTCTTGGCTACACCTTC.